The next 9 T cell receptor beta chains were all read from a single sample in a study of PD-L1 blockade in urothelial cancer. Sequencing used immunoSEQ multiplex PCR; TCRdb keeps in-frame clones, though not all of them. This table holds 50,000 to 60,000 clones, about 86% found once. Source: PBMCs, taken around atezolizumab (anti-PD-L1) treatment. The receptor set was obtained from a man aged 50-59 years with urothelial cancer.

This chain's CDR3 is CASTPDRNNYGYTF. The CDR3 nucleotides are TGTGCCAGCACCCCGGACAGGAATAACTATGGCTACACCTTC. The chain has TRBV6-5 and TRBJ1-2; 7 nucleotides agree with TRBD1. Per germline, CDR1 MNHEY and CDR2 SVGAGI. This CDR3 is built from 14 residues. After removal of 7 bases from V and 1 base from J, the junction contained 6 bases not matched to a gene.

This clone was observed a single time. The CDR3 reads CASSIQDQETQYF. CDR3 coding DNA: TGTGCCAGTAGTATACAGGACCAAGAGACCCAGTACTTC. The chain recombines TRBV19 with TRBJ2-5; D unresolved. CDR1 and CDR2 (germline): LNHDA, SQIVND (reference sequence). Trimming took 2 bases from V and 0 from J, leaving 4 bases between them. This CDR3 spans 13 amino acids. Together with reference TRBV19 and TRBJ2-5, the CDR3 gives the full variable domain: DGGITQSPKYLFRKEGQNVTLSCEQNLNHDAMYWYRQDPGQGLRLIYYSQIVNDFQKGDIAEGYSVSREKKESFPLTVTSAQKNPTAFYLCASSIQDQETQYFGPGTRLLVL.

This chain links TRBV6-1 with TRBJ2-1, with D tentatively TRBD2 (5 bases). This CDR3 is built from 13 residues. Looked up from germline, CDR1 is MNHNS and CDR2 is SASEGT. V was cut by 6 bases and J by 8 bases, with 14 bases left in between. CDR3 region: CASRGGPGYEQFF. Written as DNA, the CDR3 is TGTGCCAGCAGAGGCGGGCCAGGCTATGAGCAGTTCTTC.

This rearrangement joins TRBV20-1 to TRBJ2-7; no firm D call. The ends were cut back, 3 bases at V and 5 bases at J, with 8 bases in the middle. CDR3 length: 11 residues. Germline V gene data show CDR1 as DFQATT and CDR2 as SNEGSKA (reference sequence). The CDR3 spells CSASWANEQYF. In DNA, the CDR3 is TGCAGTGCTAGTTGGGCGAACGAGCAGTACTTC.

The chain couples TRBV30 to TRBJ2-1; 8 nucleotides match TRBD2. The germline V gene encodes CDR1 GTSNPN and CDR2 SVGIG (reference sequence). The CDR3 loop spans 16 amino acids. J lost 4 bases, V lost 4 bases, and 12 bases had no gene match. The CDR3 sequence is CAWTDLTGGPYNEQFF. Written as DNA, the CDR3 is TGTGCCTGGACCGACCTAACGGGAGGGCCGTACAATGAGCAGTTCTTC. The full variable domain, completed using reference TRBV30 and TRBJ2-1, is SQTIHQWPATLVQPVGSPLSLECTVEGTSNPNLYWYRQAAGRGLQLLFYSVGIGQISSEVPQNLSASRPQDRQFILSSKKLLLSDSGFYLCAWTDLTGGPYNEQFFGPGTRLTVL.

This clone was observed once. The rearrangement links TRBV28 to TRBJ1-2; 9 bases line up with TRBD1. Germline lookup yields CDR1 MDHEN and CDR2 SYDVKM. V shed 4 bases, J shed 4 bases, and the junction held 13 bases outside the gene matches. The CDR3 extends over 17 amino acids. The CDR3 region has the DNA TGTGCCAGCAGTTCTCCGGGACAGGGAGGAATTGGCTATGGCTACACCTTC. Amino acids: CASSSPGQGGIGYGYTF.

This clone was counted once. CDR3 coding DNA: TGTGCCAGCAGTGATTGGGGAGCTAGGAACAATGAGCAGTTCTTC. It encodes CASSDWGARNNEQFF. The chain employs TRBV25-1 and TRBJ2-1; maybe TRBD2 (5 bases). V lost 3 bases and J lost 5, with 14 bases in between. The CDR3 covers 15 residues. The V gene's germline CDR1 is MGHDK and CDR2 SYGVNS.

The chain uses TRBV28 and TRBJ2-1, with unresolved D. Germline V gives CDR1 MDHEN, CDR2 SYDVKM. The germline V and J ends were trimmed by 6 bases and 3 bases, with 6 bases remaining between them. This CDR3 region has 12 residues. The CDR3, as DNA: TGTGCCAGCAGCCAGGACTACAATGAGCAGTTCTTC. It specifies CASSQDYNEQFF.

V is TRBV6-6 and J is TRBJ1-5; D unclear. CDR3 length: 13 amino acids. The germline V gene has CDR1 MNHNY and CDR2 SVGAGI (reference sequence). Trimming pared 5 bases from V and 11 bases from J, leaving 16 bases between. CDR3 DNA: TGTGCCAGCAGTCTCCCCACGTTTGCGGCCCAGCATTTT. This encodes CASSLPTFAAQHF.